These 23 T cell receptor beta chains share one sample of origin, sequenced in a study of T cells expressing NK-cell markers. Each CDR3 protein gets one entry in TCRdb, which reprocessed the 5' RACE reads and gives no DNA. Recorded here are around 280,000 distinct CDR3 sequences; the top ten clones represent around 0.37%. Sequencing was carried out using blood T cells: a sorted CD56 or NKG2C T cell subset, CD4+ or CD8+ T cells, or bulk PBMC T cells (not recorded which). These receptors came from a man aged 18 to 35 in good health.

J is TRBJ1-5 and V is TRBV18; as DNA is missing, the TRBD1 call by TCRdb cannot be tested. The CDR3 spans 16 residues. The germline V gene has CDR1 KGHSH and CDR2 LQKENI. The CDR3 region is CASSPQPTGLYQPQHF.

The rearrangement uses TRBV5-4 and TRBJ1-2; the D call from TCRdb, TRBD1, cannot be confirmed without DNA. This CDR3 spans 17 amino acids. Germline assignment: CDR1 SGHNT and CDR2 YYREEE (reference sequence). The CDR3 protein is CASSSTGGNHRNYGYTF.

The gene calls are TRBV14 and TRBJ2-5; TCRdb's D gene call, TRBD1, goes unchecked for lack of DNA. CDR3 length: 15 amino acids. Per germline, CDR1 SGHDN and CDR2 FVKESK. The CDR3 loop reads CASSPGQMVQETQYF. The variable domain in full, completed from reference TRBV14 and TRBJ2-5, reads EAGVTQFPSHSVIEKGQTVTLRCDPISGHDNLYWYRRVMGKEIKFLLHFVKESKQDESGMPNNRFLAERTGGTYSTLKVQPAELEDSGVYFCASSPGQMVQETQYFGPGTRLLVL.

This chain joins TRBV12-3 or TRBV12-4 and TRBJ2-5; TCRdb picks TRBD1, but there is no DNA to check that call. The length of the CDR3 is 14 residues. The CDR3 sequence is CASSMTGALETQYF.

CDR3 residues: CSVGGAGELFF. The J gene is TRBJ2-2, the V gene TRBV29-1; the TCRdb call, TRBD1, lacks DNA for checking. The CDR3 is 11 amino acids. CDR1 SQVTM and CDR2 ANQGSEA come from the germline V gene.

The gene calls are TRBV12-3 or TRBV12-4 and TRBJ1-1; lacking DNA, the TRBD1 call made by TCRdb goes unchecked. The CDR3 length is 14 residues. CDR3 loop: CASSQDSLNTEAFF.

The genes are TRBV12-3 or TRBV12-4 and TRBJ1-1; checking the TCRdb D call of TRBD1 is not possible without DNA. This CDR3 is built from 16 residues. CDR3 in amino acids: CASSPRQGAWNTEAFF.

This chain joins TRBV2 and TRBJ2-5; with no DNA, the TCRdb D assignment of TRBD1 cannot be verified. Germline V CDR1 and CDR2: SNHLY, FYNNEI. The CDR3 totals 14 residues. The CDR3 sequence: CASSDRNNRETQYF. The full variable domain, completed using reference TRBV2 and TRBJ2-5, is EPEVTQTPSHQVTQMGQEVILRCVPISNHLYFYWYRQILGQKVEFLVSFYNNEISEKSEIFDDQFSVERPDGSNFTLKIRSTKLEDSAMYFCASSDRNNRETQYFGPGTRLLVL.

The chain links TRBV12-5 to TRBJ1-2. The CDR3 has 15 residues. The germline V gene has CDR1 LGHNT and CDR2 FRNRAP. CDR3 amino acids: CASGLWTGLLGGYTF.

This chain connects TRBV5-1 to TRBJ2-1; the D gene TCRdb calls, TRBD2, cannot be checked with no DNA. Looked up from germline, CDR1 is SGHRS and CDR2 is YFSETQ. The CDR3 extends over 16 amino acids. The CDR3 sequence is CASSLRTSGPYNEQFF.

This chain uses TRBV3-1 with TRBJ2-2; the TRBD1 assignment by TCRdb is unverifiable without DNA. CDR3 length equals 15 residues. CDR1 is LGHDT, CDR2 YNNKEL, per germline (reference sequence). The CDR3 reads CASRTTGVSTGELFF. Filled out from reference TRBV3-1 and TRBJ2-2, the complete variable domain reads DTAVSQTPKYLVTQMGNDKSIKCEQNLGHDTMYWYKQDSKKFLKIMFSYNNKELIINETVPNRFSPKSPDKAHLNLHINSLELGDSAVYFCASRTTGVSTGELFFGEGSRLTVL.

This sequence joins TRBV5-1 and TRBJ2-1. The CDR3 covers 14 residues. Germline CDR1 is SGHRS and CDR2 is YFSETQ. The CDR3 loop is CASSLGNLGYEQFF.

The chain has TRBV12-3 or TRBV12-4 and TRBJ2-1; TCRdb lists TRBD1, though no DNA is available to test this call. CDR3 size: 14 residues. The CDR3 here is CASSSRQASDEQFF.

The gene calls are TRBV7-8 and TRBJ2-4; TCRdb's assignment of TRBD1 cannot be checked, as there is no DNA. The CDR3 runs 16 residues. Germline loops: CDR1 SGHVS, CDR2 FQNEAQ. The CDR3: CASSFGQGARGNIQYF.

Here the CDR3 reads CASSGAGEVRSSPLHF. The chain joins TRBV19 to TRBJ1-6; checking the TCRdb D call of TRBD1 is not possible without DNA. This CDR3 is 16 amino acids long. From germline, CDR1 is LNHDA and CDR2 SQIVND (reference sequence).

The chain uses TRBV20-1 and TRBJ2-1; TCRdb's D gene call, TRBD1, goes unchecked for lack of DNA. This CDR3 region has 12 residues. Germline V gene lookup returns CDR1 DFQATT and CDR2 SNEGSKA (reference sequence). This CDR3 is CSAWDSNNEQFF.

This sequence joins TRBV7-6 and TRBJ2-3. The CDR3 contains 11 residues. In germline, CDR1 is SGHVS, CDR2 FNYEAQ. The CDR3: CAIALTDTQYF. Drawing the rest from reference TRBV7-6 and TRBJ2-3, the complete variable domain is GAGVSQSPRYKVTKRGQDVALRCDPISGHVSLYWYRQALGQGPEFLTYFNYEAQQDKSGLPNDRFSAERPEGSISTLTIQRTEQRDSAMYRCAIALTDTQYFGPGTRLTVL.

The genes are TRBV19 and TRBJ2-1; there is no DNA to check the TCRdb D call of TRBD1. The germline gives CDR1 LNHDA, CDR2 SQIVND (reference sequence). The CDR3 is 21 residues long. The CDR3 loop is CASSIRLGGAPLGTSYNEQFF.

The V gene is TRBV4-3, the J gene TRBJ2-5; TCRdb designates TRBD1, a call that cannot be tested without DNA. The germline CDR1 and CDR2 sequences are LGHNA and YSLEER. The CDR3 is 15 residues long. This CDR3 reads CASSQGRRVDETQYF.

The genes are TRBV6-5 and TRBJ2-7; with no DNA, the TCRdb D assignment of TRBD2 cannot be verified. This CDR3 has 16 residues. The germline CDR1 and CDR2 sequences are MNHEY and SVGAGI. This CDR3 reads CASSYSSLAVTYEQYF.

The chain links TRBV10-3 to TRBJ2-5; TCRdb indicates TRBD2, and absent DNA this call remains unverified. Germline loops: CDR1 ENHRY, CDR2 SYGVKD. CDR3 length: 17 residues. Here the CDR3 reads CAISGSSGRDRGETQYF.

The CDR3 region is CATSDPGTGGIETQYF. The chain uses TRBV24-1 and TRBJ2-5; absent DNA, TCRdb's TRBD1 call cannot be checked. The length of the CDR3 is 16 residues. Germline V CDR1 and CDR2: KGHDR, SFDVKD.

This chain joins TRBV6-2 or TRBV6-3 and TRBJ2-7; TCRdb picks TRBD2, but there is no DNA to check that call. The germline V gene has CDR1 MNHEY and CDR2 SVGEGT. The CDR3 loop spans 14 amino acids. The CDR3: CASSYLAGVGEQYF.